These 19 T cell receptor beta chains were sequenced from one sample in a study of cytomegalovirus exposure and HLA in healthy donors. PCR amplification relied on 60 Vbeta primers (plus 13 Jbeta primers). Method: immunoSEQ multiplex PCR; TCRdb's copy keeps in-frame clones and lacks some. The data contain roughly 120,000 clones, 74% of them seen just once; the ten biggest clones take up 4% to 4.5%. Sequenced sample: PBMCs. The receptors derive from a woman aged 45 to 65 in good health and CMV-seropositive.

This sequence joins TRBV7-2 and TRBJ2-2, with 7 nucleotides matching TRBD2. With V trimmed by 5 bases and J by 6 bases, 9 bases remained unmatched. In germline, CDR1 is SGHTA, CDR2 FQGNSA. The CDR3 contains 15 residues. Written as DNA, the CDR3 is TGTGCCAGCAGCGAGGTCTCTAGCGGCCCCGGGGAGCTGTTTTTT. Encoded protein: CASSEVSSGPGELFF.

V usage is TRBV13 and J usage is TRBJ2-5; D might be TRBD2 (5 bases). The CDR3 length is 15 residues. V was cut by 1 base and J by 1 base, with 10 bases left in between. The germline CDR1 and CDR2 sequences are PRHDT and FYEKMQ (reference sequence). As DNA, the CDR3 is TGTGCCAGCAGCTTAGAGCCCCGGGGCCAAGAGACCCAGTACTTC. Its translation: CASSLEPRGQETQYF.

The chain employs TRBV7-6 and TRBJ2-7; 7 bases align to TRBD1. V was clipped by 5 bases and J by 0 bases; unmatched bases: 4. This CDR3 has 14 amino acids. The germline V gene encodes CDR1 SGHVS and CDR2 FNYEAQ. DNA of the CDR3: TGTGCCAGCAGCCAAGGGGGCCTCTCCTACGAGCAGTACTTC. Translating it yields CASSQGGLSYEQYF.

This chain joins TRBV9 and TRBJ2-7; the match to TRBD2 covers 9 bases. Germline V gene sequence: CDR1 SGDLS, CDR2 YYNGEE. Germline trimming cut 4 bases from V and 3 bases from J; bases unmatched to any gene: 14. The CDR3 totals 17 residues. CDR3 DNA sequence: TGTGCCAGCAGCCTCCAAGAGCGGGGGGTCCCCCTCTACGAGCAGTACTTC. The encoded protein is CASSLQERGVPLYEQYF.

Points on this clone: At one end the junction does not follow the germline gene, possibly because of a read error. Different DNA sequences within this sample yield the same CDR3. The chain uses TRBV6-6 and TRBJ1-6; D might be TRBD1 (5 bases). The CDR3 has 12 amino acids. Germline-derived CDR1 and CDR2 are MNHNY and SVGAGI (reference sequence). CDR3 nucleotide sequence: TGTGCTAGCAACTACAGGACCCTCCCCCTCCACTTT. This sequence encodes CASNYRTLPLHF.

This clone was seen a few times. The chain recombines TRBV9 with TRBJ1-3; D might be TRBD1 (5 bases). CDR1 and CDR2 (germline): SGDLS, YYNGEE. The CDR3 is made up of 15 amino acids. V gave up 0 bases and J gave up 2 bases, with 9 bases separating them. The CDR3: CASSVGSRAGNTIYF. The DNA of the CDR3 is TGTGCCAGCAGCGTAGGCTCCAGGGCTGGAAACACCATATATTTT.

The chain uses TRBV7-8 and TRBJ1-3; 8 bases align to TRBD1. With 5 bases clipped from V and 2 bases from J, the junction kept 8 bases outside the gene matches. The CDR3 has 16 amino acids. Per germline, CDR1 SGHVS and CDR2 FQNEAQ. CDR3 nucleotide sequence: TGTGCCAGCAGCAAGACTTCGACAGGGGCTGGAAACACCATATATTTT. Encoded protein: CASSKTSTGAGNTIYF.

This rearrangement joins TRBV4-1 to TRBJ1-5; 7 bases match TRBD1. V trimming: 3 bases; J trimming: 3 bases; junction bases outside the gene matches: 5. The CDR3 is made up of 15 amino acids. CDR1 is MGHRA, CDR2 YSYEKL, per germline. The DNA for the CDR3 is TGCGCCAGCAGCCAGGAGGGACAGTTCAATCAGCCCCAGCATTTT. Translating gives CASSQEGQFNQPQHF.

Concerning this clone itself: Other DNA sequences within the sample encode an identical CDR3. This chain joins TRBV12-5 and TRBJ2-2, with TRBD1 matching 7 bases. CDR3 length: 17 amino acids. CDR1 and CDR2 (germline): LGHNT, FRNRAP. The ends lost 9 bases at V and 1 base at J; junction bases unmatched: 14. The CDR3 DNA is TGTGCTAGCAGACAGGGAGCAGGAGGAAAGAACACCGGGGAGCTGTTTTTT. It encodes CASRQGAGGKNTGELFF.

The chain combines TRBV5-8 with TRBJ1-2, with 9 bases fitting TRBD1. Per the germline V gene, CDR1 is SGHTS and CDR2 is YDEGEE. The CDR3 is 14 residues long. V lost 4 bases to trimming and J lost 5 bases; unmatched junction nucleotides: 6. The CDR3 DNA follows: TGTGCCAGCAGCCTGGGCGGACAGGGGTATGGCTACACCTTC. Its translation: CASSLGGQGYGYTF.

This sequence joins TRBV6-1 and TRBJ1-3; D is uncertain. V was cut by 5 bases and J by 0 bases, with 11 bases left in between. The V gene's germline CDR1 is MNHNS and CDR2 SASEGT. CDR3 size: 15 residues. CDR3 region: CASSSRESSGNTIYF. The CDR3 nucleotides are TGTGCCAGCAGTTCTAGGGAGAGCTCTGGAAACACCATATATTTT.

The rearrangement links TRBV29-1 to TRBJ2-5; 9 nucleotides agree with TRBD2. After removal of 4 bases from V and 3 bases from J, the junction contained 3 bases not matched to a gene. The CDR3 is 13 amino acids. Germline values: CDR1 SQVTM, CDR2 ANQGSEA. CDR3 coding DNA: TGCAGCGTTGTGGCTAGCGGGGAAGAGACCCAGTACTTC. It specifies CSVVASGEETQYF.

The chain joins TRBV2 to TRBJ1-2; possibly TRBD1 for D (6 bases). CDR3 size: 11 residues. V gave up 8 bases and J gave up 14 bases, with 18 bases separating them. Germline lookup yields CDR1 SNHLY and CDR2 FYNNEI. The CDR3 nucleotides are TGTGCCAGCGGAACAGGGCTCTCGTCTACCTTC. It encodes CASGTGLSSTF.

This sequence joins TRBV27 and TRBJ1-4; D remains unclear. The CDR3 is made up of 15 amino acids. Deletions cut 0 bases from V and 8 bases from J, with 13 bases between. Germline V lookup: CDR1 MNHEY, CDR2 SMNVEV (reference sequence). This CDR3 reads CASSLSAGWGEKLFF. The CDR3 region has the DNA TGTGCCAGCAGTTTATCGGCGGGGTGGGGAGAAAAACTGTTTTTT.

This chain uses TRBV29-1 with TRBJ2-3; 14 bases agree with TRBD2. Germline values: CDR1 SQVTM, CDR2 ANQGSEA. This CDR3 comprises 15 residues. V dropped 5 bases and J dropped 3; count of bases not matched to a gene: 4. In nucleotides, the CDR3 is TGCAGCGTTCCGGGACTAGCGGGGGTAACAGATACGCAGTATTTT. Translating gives CSVPGLAGVTDTQYF.

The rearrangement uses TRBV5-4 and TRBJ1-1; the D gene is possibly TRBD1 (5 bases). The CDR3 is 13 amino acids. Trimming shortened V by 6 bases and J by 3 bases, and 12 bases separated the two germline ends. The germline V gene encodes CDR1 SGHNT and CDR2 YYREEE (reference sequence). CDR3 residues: CASTRQGDTEAFF. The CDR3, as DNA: TGTGCCAGCACCCGGCAAGGGGACACTGAAGCTTTCTTT.

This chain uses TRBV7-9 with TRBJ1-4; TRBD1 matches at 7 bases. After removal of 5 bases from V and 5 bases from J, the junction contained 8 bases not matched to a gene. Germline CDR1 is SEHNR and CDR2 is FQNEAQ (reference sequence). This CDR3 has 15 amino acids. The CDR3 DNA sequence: TGTGCCAGCAGCCTACAGGGGAACCCAAATGAAAAACTGTTTTTT. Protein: CASSLQGNPNEKLFF.

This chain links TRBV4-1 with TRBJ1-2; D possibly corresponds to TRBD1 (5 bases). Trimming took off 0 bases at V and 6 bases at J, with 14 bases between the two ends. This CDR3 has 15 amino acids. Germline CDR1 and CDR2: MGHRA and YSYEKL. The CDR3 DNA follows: TGCGCCAGCAGCCAAGAGGGTAAGGGCAGGGATGGCTACACCTTC. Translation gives CASSQEGKGRDGYTF.

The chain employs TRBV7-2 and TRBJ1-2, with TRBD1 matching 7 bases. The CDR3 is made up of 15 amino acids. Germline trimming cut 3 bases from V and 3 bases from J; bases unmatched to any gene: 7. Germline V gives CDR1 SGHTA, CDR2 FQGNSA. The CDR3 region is CASSLTGTDHYGYTF. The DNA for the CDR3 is TGTGCCAGCAGCTTGACCGGGACAGATCACTATGGCTACACCTTC.